This T cell receptor (beta chain) was identified in a study of T cell responses to AZD1222 COVID-19 vaccine. General study findings and limits: Most donors were white British and more were female, and clonal diversity was possibly underestimated. Nearly half of the spike-specific TCRs reportedly recognize variant regions that carry no mutations. Repertoire samples came only from after the peak T cell response. The study identified only five to seven AZD1222 recipients as seropositive at baseline.

The protocol was immunoSEQ multiplex PCR, while the TCRdb copy is restricted to in-frame clones and leaves out a portion. There are 150,000 to 200,000 clones in the sample; about nine tenths occur only once, and around 2.5% lies in the top ten. Trimming cost V 2 bases and J 3 bases, with 8 bases left between them. The CDR3 is 13 amino acids. CDR1 and CDR2 (germline): MNHNS, SASEGT. As to this clone: Its target is not known.

The chain recombines TRBV6-1 with TRBJ2-7; perhaps TRBD1 as D (5 bases). This sequence originates from an adult in good health. The sample in question was peripheral blood, obtained on day 0 of MenACWY control vaccination. CDR3 region: CASSERQSYEQYF. CDR3 sequence (DNA): TGTGCCAGCAGTGAAAGACAGAGCTACGAGCAGTACTTC.